This T cell receptor beta chain was retrieved from a study of cytomegalovirus exposure and HLA in healthy donors. Study-level points and caveats: Later analysis identified several of the most significant clusters that appeared linked to common viral pathogens. Previous analysis showed most TCR beta V segments were productive about 87% or about 30% of the time.

Concerning this clone itself: The antigen is not known.

All the people who gave samples were healthy bone marrow donors. The PCR contained 60 Vbeta and 13 Jbeta primers. Sequencing used immunoSEQ multiplex PCR; TCRdb keeps in-frame clones, though not all of them. There are 200,000 or so clones in the sample, with 1.1% held by the top ten. The TCR was taken from a girl aged 2 to 10 in good health and CMV-seropositive. Specimen: PBMCs.

CDR3 coding DNA: TGTGCCAGCAGTTGGGGACAGGGTCACACAGATACGCAGTATTTT. Its protein product is CASSWGQGHTDTQYF. V is TRBV2 and J is TRBJ2-3, with TRBD1 matching over 9 bases. Germline loops: CDR1 SNHLY, CDR2 FYNNEI. V dropped 5 bases and J dropped 2; count of bases not matched to a gene: 5. The length of the CDR3 is 15 residues.